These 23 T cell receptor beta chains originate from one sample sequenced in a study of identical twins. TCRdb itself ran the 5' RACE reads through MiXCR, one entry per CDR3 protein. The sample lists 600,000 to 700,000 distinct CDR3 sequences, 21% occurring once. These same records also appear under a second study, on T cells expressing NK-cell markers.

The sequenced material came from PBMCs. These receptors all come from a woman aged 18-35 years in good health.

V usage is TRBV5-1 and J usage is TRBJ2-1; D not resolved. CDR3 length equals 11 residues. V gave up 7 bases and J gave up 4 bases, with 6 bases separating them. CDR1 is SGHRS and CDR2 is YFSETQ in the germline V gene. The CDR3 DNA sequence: TGCGCCAGCCACAATTACAATGAGCAGTTCTTC. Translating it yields CASHNYNEQFF.

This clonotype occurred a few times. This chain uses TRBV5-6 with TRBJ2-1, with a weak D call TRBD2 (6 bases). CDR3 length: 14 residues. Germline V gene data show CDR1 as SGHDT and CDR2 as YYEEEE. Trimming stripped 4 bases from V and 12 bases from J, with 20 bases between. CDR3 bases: TGTGCCAGCAGCCCCGGGGGAGCGGGCTACAGGCAGTTCTTC. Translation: CASSPGGAGYRQFF.

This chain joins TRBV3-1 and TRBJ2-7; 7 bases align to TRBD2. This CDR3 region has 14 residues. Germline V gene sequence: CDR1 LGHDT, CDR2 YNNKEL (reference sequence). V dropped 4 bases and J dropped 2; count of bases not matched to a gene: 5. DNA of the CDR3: TGTGCCAGCAGCCTCGGGGGGACCACCTACGAGCAGTACTTC. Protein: CASSLGGTTYEQYF.

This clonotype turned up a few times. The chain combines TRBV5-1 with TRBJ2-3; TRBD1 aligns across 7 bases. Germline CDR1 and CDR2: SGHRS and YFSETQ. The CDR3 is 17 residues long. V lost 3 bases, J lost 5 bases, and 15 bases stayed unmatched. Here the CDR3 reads CASSSGQPPRGKDTQYF. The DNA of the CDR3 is TGCGCCAGCAGCTCGGGACAGCCACCCCGAGGGAAAGATACGCAGTATTTT.

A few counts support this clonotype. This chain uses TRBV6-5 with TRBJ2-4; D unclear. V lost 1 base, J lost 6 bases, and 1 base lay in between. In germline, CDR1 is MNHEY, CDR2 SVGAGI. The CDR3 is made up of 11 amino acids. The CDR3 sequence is CASSYLNIQYF. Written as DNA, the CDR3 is TGTGCCAGCAGTTACTTAAACATTCAGTACTTC.

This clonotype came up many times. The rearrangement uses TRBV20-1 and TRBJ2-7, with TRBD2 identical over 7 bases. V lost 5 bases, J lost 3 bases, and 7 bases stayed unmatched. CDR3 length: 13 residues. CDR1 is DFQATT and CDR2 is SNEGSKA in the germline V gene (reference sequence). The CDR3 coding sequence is TGCAGTGCTCCCCGTGGGGACTACTACGAGCAGTACTTC. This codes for CSAPRGDYYEQYF.

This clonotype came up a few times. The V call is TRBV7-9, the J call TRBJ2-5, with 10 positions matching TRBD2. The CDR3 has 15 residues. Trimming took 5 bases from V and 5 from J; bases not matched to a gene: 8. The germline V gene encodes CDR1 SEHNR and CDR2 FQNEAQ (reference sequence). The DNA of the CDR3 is TGTGCCAGCAGCCCGAGAGCGGGGGGGCATGAGACCCAGTACTTC. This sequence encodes CASSPRAGGHETQYF.

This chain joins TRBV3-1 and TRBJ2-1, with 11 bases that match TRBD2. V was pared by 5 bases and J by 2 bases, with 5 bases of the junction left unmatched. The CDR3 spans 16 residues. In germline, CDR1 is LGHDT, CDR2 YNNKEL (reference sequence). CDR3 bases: TGTGCCAGCAGCTCCGCTAGCGGGGGGCCCTACAATGAGCAGTTCTTC. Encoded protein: CASSSASGGPYNEQFF.

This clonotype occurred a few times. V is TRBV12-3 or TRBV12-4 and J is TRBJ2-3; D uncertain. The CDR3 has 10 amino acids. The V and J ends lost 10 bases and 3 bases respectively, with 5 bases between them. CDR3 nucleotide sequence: TGTGCCACCCGAACAGATACGCAGTATTTT. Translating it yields CATRTDTQYF.

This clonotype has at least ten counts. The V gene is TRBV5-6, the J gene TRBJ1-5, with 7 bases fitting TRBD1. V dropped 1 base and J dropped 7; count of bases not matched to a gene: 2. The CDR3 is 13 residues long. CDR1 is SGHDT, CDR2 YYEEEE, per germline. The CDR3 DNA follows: TGTGCCAGCAGCTTGTACAGGGGACAGCCCCAGCATTTT. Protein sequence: CASSLYRGQPQHF.

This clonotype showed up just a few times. The CDR3 region is CSAWFRARFTDTQYF. The CDR3 bases are TGCAGTGCCTGGTTCAGAGCCCGATTCACAGATACGCAGTATTTT. The chain uses TRBV20-1 and TRBJ2-3; unclear D gene. This CDR3 region has 15 residues. V dropped 6 bases and J dropped 2 bases, with 18 bases sitting between them. Germline CDR1 DFQATT, CDR2 SNEGSKA (reference sequence).

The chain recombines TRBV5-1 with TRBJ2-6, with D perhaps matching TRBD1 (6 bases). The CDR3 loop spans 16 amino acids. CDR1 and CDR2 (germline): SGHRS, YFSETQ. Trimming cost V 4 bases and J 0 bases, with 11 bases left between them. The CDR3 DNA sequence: TGCGCCAGCAGCCTTACAGGGAACTCTGGGGCCAACGTCCTGACTTTC. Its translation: CASSLTGNSGANVLTF. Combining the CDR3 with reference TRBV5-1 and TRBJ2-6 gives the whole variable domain KAGVTQTPRYLIKTRGQQVTLSCSPISGHRSVSWYQQTPGQGLQFLFEYFSETQRNKGNFPGRFSGRQFSNSRSEMNVSTLELGDSALYLCASSLTGNSGANVLTFGAGSRLTVL.

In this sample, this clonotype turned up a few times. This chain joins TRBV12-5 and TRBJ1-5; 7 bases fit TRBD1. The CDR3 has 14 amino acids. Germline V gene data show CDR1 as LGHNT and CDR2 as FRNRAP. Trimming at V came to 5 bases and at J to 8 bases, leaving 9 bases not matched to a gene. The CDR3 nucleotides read TGTGCTAGTGGTCCAAACAGGGGTATAGAGCCCCAGCATTTT. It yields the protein CASGPNRGIEPQHF.

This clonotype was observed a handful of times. CDR3 in amino acids: CAISEIRGGDEQFF. The DNA of the CDR3 is TGTGCCATCAGTGAGATTCGCGGGGGCGATGAGCAGTTCTTC. This chain uses TRBV10-3 with TRBJ2-1; a possible D gene is TRBD2 (7 bases). Trimming left V 2 bases short and J 8 bases short, with 13 bases between. CDR1 ENHRY and CDR2 SYGVKD come from the germline V gene. CDR3 length equals 14 residues.

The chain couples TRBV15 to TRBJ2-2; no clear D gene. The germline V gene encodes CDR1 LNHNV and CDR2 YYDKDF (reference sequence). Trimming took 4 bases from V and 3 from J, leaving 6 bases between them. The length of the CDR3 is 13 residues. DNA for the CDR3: TGTGCCACCAGCACACACCACACCGGGGAGCTGTTTTTT. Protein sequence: CATSTHHTGELFF.

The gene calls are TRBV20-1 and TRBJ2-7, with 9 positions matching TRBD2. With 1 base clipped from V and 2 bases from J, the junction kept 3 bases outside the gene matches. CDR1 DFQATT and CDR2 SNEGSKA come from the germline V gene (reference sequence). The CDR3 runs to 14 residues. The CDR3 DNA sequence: TGCAGTGCTAGAGGCGGGAGGGCCGCCTACGAGCAGTACTTC. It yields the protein CSARGGRAAYEQYF.

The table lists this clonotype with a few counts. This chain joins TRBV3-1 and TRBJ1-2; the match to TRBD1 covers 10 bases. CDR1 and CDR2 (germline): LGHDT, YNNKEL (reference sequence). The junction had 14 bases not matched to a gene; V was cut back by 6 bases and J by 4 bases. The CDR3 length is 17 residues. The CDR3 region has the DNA TGTGCCAGCAGTCTTAAGATGGACAGGGGGAAACCCTATGGCTACACCTTC. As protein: CASSLKMDRGKPYGYTF. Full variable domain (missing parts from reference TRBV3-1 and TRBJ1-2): DTAVSQTPKYLVTQMGNDKSIKCEQNLGHDTMYWYKQDSKKFLKIMFSYNNKELIINETVPNRFSPKSPDKAHLNLHINSLELGDSAVYFCASSLKMDRGKPYGYTFGSGTRLTVV.

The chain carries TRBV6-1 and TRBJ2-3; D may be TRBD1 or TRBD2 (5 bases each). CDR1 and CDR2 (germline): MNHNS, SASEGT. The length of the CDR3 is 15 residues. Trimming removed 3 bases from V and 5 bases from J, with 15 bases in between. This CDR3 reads CASSDLAGRGDTQYF. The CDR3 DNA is TGTGCCAGCAGTGATCTGGCAGGGAGAGGAGATACGCAGTATTTT.

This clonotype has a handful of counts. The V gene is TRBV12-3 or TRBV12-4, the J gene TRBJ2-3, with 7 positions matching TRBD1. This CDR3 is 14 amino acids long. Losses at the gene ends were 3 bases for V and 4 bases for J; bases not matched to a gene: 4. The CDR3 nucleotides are TGTGCCAGCAGTTTCAAAGGGGGCGCAGATACGCAGTATTTT. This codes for CASSFKGGADTQYF.

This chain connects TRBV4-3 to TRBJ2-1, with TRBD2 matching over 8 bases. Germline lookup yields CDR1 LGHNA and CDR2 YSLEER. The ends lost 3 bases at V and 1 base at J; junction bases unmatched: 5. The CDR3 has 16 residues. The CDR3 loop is CASSQSGSVSYNEQFF. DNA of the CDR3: TGCGCCAGCAGCCAGAGCGGGAGCGTGTCCTACAATGAGCAGTTCTTC.

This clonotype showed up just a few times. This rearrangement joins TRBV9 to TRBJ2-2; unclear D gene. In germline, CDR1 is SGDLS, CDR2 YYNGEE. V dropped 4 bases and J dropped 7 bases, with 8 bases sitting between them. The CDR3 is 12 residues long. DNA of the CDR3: TGTGCCAGCAGCTCAGGCGGCGGGGAGCTGTTTTTT. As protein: CASSSGGGELFF.

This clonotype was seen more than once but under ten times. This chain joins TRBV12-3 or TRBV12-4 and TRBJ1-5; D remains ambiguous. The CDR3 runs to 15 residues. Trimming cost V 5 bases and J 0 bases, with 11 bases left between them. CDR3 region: CASSRFRDSNQPQHF. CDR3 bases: TGTGCCAGCAGTCGCTTTCGTGATAGCAATCAGCCCCAGCATTTT.

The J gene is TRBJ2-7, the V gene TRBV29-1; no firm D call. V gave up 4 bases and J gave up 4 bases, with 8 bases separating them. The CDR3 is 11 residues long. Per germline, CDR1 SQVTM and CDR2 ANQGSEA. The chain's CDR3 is CSVVGIYEQYF. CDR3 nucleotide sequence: TGCAGCGTTGTAGGGATTTACGAGCAGTACTTC.